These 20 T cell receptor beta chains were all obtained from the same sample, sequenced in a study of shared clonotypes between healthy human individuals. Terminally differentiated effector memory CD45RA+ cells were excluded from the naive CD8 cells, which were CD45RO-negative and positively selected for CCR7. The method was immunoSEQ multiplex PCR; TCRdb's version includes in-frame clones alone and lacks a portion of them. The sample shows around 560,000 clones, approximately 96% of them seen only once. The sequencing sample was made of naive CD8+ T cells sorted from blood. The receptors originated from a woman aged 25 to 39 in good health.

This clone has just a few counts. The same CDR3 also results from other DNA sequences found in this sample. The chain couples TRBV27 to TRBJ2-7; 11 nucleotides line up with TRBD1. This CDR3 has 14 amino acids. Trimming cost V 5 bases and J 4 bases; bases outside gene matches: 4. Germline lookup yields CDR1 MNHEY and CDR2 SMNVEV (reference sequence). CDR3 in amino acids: CASSPGTGGYEQYF. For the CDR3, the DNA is TGTGCCAGCAGTCCCGGGACAGGGGGATACGAGCAGTACTTC.

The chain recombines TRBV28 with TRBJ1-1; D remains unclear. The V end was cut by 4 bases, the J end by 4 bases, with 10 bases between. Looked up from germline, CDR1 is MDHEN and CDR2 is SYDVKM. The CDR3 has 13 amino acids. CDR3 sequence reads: CASSYSSVTEAFF. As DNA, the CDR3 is TGTGCCAGCAGTTACTCGTCGGTCACTGAAGCTTTCTTT.

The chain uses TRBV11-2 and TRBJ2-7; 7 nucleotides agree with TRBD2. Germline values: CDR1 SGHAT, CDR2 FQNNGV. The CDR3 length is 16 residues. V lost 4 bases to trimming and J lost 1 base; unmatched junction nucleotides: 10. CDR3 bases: TGTGCCAGCAGCTCTCCGGTACGGGAGGCTTCCTACGAGCAGTACTTC. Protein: CASSSPVREASYEQYF.

For the CDR3, the DNA is TGTGCCAGCAGTTTTTCGCTGAGCTCCTACGAGCAGTACTTC. The encoded protein is CASSFSLSSYEQYF. This sequence joins TRBV27 and TRBJ2-7; no clear D gene. CDR3 length: 14 residues. The V gene's germline CDR1 is MNHEY and CDR2 SMNVEV (reference sequence). Trimming pared 3 bases from V and 0 bases from J, leaving 9 bases between.

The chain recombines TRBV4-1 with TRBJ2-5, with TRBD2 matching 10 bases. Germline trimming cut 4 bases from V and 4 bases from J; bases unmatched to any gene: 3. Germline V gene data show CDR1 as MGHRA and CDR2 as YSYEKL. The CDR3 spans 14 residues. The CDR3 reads CASSPLAGGETQYF. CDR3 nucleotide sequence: TGCGCCAGCAGCCCCTTAGCGGGAGGAGAGACCCAGTACTTC.

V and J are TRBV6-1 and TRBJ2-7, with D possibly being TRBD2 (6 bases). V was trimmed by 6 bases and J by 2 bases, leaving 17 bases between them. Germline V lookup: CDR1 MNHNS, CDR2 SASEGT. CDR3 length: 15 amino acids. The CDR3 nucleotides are TGTGCCAGCAGCCCCTTGGGACTCTCGACCTACGAGCAGTACTTC. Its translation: CASSPLGLSTYEQYF.

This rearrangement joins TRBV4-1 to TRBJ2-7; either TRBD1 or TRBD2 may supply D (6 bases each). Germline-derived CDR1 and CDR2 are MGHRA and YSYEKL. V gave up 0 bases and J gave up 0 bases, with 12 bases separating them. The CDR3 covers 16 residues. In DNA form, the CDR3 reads TGCGCCAGCAGCCAAGAGGTAGGGGGGAGCTCCTACGAGCAGTACTTC. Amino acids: CASSQEVGGSSYEQYF.

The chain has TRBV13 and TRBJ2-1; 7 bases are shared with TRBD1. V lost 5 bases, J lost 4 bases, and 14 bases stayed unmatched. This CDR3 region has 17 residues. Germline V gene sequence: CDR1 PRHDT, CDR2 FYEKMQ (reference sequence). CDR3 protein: CASSPATGQKIYNEQFF. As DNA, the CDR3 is TGTGCCAGCAGCCCGGCGACAGGGCAAAAGATATACAATGAGCAGTTCTTC.

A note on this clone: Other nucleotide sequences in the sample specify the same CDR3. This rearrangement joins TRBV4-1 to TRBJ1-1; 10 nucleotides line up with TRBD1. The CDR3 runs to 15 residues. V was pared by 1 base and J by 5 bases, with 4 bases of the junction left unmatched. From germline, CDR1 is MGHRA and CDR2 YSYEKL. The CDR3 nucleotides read TGCGCCAGCAGCCAAGGACAGGGGGCGAGGACTGAAGCTTTCTTT. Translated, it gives CASSQGQGARTEAFF.

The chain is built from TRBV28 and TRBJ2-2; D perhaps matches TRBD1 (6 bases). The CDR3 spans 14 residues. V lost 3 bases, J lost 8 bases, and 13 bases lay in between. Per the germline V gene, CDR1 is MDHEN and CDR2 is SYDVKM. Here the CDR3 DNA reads TGTGCCAGCAGTTTGAGTACAGGGAATGGGGAGCTGTTTTTT. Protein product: CASSLSTGNGELFF. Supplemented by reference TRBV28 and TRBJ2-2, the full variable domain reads DVKVTQSSRYLVKRTGEKVFLECVQDMDHENMFWYRQDPGLGLRLIYFSYDVKMKEKGDIPEGYSVSREKKERFSLILESASTNQTSMYLCASSLSTGNGELFFGEGSRLTVL.

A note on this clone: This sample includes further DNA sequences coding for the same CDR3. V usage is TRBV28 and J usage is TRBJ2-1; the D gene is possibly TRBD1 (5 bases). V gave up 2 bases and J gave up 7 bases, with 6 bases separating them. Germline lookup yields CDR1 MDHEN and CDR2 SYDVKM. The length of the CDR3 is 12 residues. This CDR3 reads CASSLQGNEQFF. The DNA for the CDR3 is TGTGCCAGCAGTTTACAGGGAAATGAGCAGTTCTTC.

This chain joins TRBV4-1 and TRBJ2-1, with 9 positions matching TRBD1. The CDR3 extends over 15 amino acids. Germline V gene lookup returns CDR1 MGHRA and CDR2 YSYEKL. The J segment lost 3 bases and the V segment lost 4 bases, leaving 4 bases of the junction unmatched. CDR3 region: CASSPGTGLYNEQFF. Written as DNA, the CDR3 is TGCGCCAGCAGCCCGGGGACAGGGCTCTACAATGAGCAGTTCTTC.

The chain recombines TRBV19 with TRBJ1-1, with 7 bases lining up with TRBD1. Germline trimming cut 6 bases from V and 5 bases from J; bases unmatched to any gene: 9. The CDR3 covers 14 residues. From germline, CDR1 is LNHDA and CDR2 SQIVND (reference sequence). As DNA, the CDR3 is TGTGCCAGTAGCCCACGAAGGGGGCGTACTGAAGCTTTCTTT. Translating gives CASSPRRGRTEAFF.

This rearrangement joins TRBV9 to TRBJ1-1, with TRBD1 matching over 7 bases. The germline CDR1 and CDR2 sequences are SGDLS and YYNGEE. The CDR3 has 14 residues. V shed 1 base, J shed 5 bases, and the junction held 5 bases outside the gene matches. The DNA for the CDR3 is TGTGCCAGCAGCGTAACAGGGGAAGGGACTGAAGCTTTCTTT. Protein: CASSVTGEGTEAFF. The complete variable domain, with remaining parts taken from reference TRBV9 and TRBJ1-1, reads DSGVTQTPKHLITATGQRVTLRCSPRSGDLSVYWYQQSLDQGLQFLIQYYNGEERAKGNILERFSAQQFPDLHSELNLSSLELGDSALYFCASSVTGEGTEAFFGQGTRLTVV.

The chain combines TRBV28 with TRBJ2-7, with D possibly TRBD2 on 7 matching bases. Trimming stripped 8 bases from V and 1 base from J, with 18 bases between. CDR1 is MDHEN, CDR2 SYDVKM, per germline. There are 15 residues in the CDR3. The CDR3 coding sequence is TGTGCCAGCTTACCGACGGGGGGCTCTTCCTACGAGCAGTACTTC. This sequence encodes CASLPTGGSSYEQYF.

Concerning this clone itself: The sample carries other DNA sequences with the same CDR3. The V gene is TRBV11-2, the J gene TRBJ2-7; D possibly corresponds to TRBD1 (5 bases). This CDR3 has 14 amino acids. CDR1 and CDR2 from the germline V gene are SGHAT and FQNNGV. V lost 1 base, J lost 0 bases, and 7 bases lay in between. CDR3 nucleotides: TGTGCCAGCAGCTTAGTTGACAGCTCCTACGAGCAGTACTTC. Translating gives CASSLVDSSYEQYF. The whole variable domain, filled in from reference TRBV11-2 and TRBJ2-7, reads EAGVAQSPRYKIIEKRQSVAFWCNPISGHATLYWYQQILGQGPKLLIQFQNNGVVDDSQLPKDRFSAERLKGVDSTLKIQPAKLEDSAVYLCASSLVDSSYEQYFGPGTRLTVT.

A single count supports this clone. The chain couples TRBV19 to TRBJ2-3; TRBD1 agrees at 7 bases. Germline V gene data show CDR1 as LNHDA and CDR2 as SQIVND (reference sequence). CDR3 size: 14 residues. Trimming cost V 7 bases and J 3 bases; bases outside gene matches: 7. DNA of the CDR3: TGTGCCAGTACTACAGGGGATGGGACAGATACGCAGTATTTT. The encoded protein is CASTTGDGTDTQYF. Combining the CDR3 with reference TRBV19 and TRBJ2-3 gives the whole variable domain DGGITQSPKYLFRKEGQNVTLSCEQNLNHDAMYWYRQDPGQGLRLIYYSQIVNDFQKGDIAEGYSVSREKKESFPLTVTSAQKNPTAFYLCASTTGDGTDTQYFGPGTRLTVL.

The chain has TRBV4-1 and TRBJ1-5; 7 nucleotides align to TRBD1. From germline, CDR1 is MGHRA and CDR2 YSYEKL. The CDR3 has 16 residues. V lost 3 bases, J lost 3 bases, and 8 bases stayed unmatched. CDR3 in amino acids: CASSHSPGQINQPQHF. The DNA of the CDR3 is TGCGCCAGCAGCCACTCTCCGGGACAGATCAATCAGCCCCAGCATTTT.

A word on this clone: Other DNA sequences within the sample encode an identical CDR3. The CDR3: CASSFSGAYEQYF. CDR3 nucleotides: TGTGCCAGCAGTTTTAGTGGCGCCTACGAGCAGTACTTC. The chain joins TRBV28 to TRBJ2-7, with D unresolved. The germline gives CDR1 MDHEN, CDR2 SYDVKM. The CDR3 is made up of 13 amino acids. The V gene lost 3 bases and the J gene lost 2 bases, with 8 bases spanning the gap. Drawing the rest from reference TRBV28 and TRBJ2-7, the complete variable domain is DVKVTQSSRYLVKRTGEKVFLECVQDMDHENMFWYRQDPGLGLRLIYFSYDVKMKEKGDIPEGYSVSREKKERFSLILESASTNQTSMYLCASSFSGAYEQYFGPGTRLTVT.

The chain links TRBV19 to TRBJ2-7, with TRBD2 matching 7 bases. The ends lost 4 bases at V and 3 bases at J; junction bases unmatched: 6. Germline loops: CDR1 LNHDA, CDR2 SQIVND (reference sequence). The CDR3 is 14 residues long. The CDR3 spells CASSRLADNYEQYF. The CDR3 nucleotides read TGTGCCAGTAGTAGGCTAGCGGATAACTACGAGCAGTACTTC.